This T cell receptor (beta chain) was sequenced in a study of graft-versus-host responses after intestinal transplantation. Across the study: Each of the recipients got a multivisceral, liver-intestinal, or isolated intestinal transplant. Induction using anti-thymocyte globulin, followed by tacrolimus and steroids for around 3 years, was given to all recipients.

CDR1 and CDR2 (germline): SNHLY, FYNNEI. V lost 5 bases and J lost 6; bases outside the gene matches: 9. The CDR3 sequence is 14 residues long. The assay was immunoSEQ multiplex PCR, and TCRdb's table has in-frame clones only and misses some. Of about 88,000 clones in the sample, less than 95% were seen once. Notes on the study in general: GvH clones were found in recipient marrow; some appeared first in ileum or blood. High graft-versus-host to host-versus-graft clonal ratios were found in allografts of patients who had graft-donor T cell macrochimerism.

Concerning this clone itself: Its antigen is not identified.

The chain links TRBV2 to TRBJ2-7; 8 bases agree with TRBD1. The sequencing used unstimulated CD4+ T cells sorted from spleen or lymph node cells, collected before transplant. This sequence originates from a human donor who was the organ donor for an intestinal transplant. The CDR3, as DNA: TGTGCCAGCAGTCGACAGGGGCGCGGGTCCGAGCAGTACTTC. This gives the protein CASSRQGRGSEQYF.